This is a list of T cell receptor beta chains from one sample in a study of beta chain features in type 1 diabetes. Repertoires were generated with immunoSEQ multiplex PCR, while TCRdb's copy carries only in-frame clones and drops some. The repertoire holds about 260,000 clones, with 20% as singletons. The sequencing sample was made of naive CD4+ T cells from blood. These receptors all stem from a woman in her thirties or forties with type 1 diabetes. CDR3s include the opening cysteine and the closing phenylalanine or tryptophan. The order of the fields is J gene, clone size, V gene, D gene, CDR3 DNA, CDR3 protein. D genes are given only for firm matches. Only part of the rows carry a size: once, few, many, or a class if the clone is expanded.

j_call: TRBJ1-1
clone_size: few
v_call: TRBV5-1
d_call: TRBD1
cdr3_nt: TGCGCCAGCAGGGACAGGGCGATGAACACTGAAGCTTTCTTT
cdr3_aa: CASRDRAMNTEAFF

j_call: TRBJ2-1
clone_size: NA
v_call: TRBV7-6
d_call: NA
cdr3_nt: TGTGCCAGCAGCTTAGCGGGGGGCTACAATGAGCAGTTCTTC
cdr3_aa: CASSLAGGYNEQFF

j_call: TRBJ2-1
clone_size: few
v_call: TRBV7-3
d_call: NA
cdr3_nt: TGTGCCAGCAGCTTAATAGTCTTAGACAATTTTAATGAGCAGTTCTTC
cdr3_aa: CASSLIVLDNFNEQFF

j_call: TRBJ2-5
clone_size: few
v_call: TRBV5-1
d_call: NA
cdr3_nt: TGCGCCAGCAGCGGAGGGAAAGAGACCCAGTACTTC
cdr3_aa: CASSGGKETQYF

j_call: TRBJ2-4
clone_size: few
v_call: TRBV28
d_call: NA
cdr3_nt: TGTGCCAGCAGCAGGGCTCCGGGTGGAAACATTCAGTACTTC
cdr3_aa: CASSRAPGGNIQYF

j_call: TRBJ2-5
clone_size: few
v_call: TRBV7-3
d_call: NA
cdr3_nt: TGTGCCAGCGGGCCGGCTAGGGGAGAGACCCAGTACTTC
cdr3_aa: CASGPARGETQYF

j_call: TRBJ1-1
clone_size: NA
v_call: TRBV30
d_call: NA
cdr3_nt: TGTGCCTGGAGACCTCGGGATGACGGCGAAGCTTTCTTT
cdr3_aa: CAWRPRDDGEAFF

j_call: TRBJ1-1
clone_size: NA
v_call: TRBV7-9
d_call: NA
cdr3_nt: TGTGCCAGCAGCTTAGCCCCAGTTGAAGCTTTCTTT
cdr3_aa: CASSLAPVEAFF

j_call: TRBJ1-2
clone_size: few
v_call: TRBV28
d_call: NA
cdr3_nt: TGTGCCAGCAGTCCTTACTCTGACAGCTATGGCTACACCTTC
cdr3_aa: CASSPYSDSYGYTF

j_call: TRBJ1-5
clone_size: few
v_call: TRBV30
d_call: NA
cdr3_nt: TGTGCCTGGAGGCAGGGTCCTAATCAGCCCCAGCATTTT
cdr3_aa: CAWRQGPNQPQHF

j_call: TRBJ2-7
clone_size: NA
v_call: TRBV15
d_call: NA
cdr3_nt: TGTGCCACCAGCAGAGATGACGGGTACGAGCAGTACTTC
cdr3_aa: CATSRDDGYEQYF

j_call: TRBJ2-5
clone_size: few
v_call: TRBV7-7
d_call: NA
cdr3_nt: TGTGCCAGCAGCTTCGGACTCACCTACGGAGAGACCCAGTACTTC
cdr3_aa: CASSFGLTYGETQYF

j_call: TRBJ1-4
clone_size: few
v_call: TRBV25-1
d_call: TRBD1
cdr3_nt: TGTGCCAGCAGTGATATCACAGGGGAGCGGGAAAAACTGTTTTTT
cdr3_aa: CASSDITGEREKLFF

j_call: TRBJ1-1
clone_size: NA
v_call: TRBV5-1
d_call: NA
cdr3_nt: TGCGCCAGCAGCTTAGCGAACACTGAAGCTTTCTTT
cdr3_aa: CASSLANTEAFF

j_call: TRBJ2-7
clone_size: NA
v_call: TRBV11-2
d_call: NA
cdr3_nt: TGTGCCAGCAGCTTTCCAGCGAGGACCTACGAGCAGTACTTC
cdr3_aa: CASSFPARTYEQYF

j_call: TRBJ2-2
clone_size: NA
v_call: TRBV9
d_call: TRBD2
cdr3_nt: TGTGCCAGCATCGCCGGGGGGACCGGGGAGCTGTTTTTT
cdr3_aa: CASIAGGTGELFF

j_call: TRBJ1-2
clone_size: NA
v_call: TRBV2
d_call: NA
cdr3_nt: TGTGCCAGCAGTATCAGTCCCGGGGGTAACTATGGCTACACCTTC
cdr3_aa: CASSISPGGNYGYTF

j_call: TRBJ2-3
clone_size: NA
v_call: TRBV5-1
d_call: TRBD2
cdr3_nt: TGCGCCAGCAGCCAGGGACTAGCGGGGCTAAGCACAGATACGCAGTATTTT
cdr3_aa: CASSQGLAGLSTDTQYF

j_call: TRBJ2-1
clone_size: few
v_call: TRBV9
d_call: TRBD1
cdr3_nt: TGTGCCAGCAGCGTAGCTGGGACAGCCCCAGCAGGCGCGTACAATGAGCAGTTCTTC
cdr3_aa: CASSVAGTAPAGAYNEQFF

j_call: TRBJ2-2
clone_size: NA
v_call: TRBV18
d_call: TRBD2
cdr3_nt: TGTGCCAGCTCACCCCAGCGGGAGAACACCGGGGAGCTGTTTTTT
cdr3_aa: CASSPQRENTGELFF

j_call: TRBJ1-1
clone_size: few
v_call: TRBV5-6
d_call: NA
cdr3_nt: TGTGCCAGCAGCTCCCTTCCGGGGGTCACTGAAGCTTTCTTT
cdr3_aa: CASSSLPGVTEAFF

j_call: TRBJ2-3
clone_size: few
v_call: TRBV9
d_call: NA
cdr3_nt: TGTGCCAGCAGCGTCCTTGGTAGCGGTACTAGCACAGATACGCAGTATTTT
cdr3_aa: CASSVLGSGTSTDTQYF

j_call: TRBJ2-3
clone_size: NA
v_call: TRBV29-1
d_call: NA
cdr3_nt: TGCAGCGTTGGCGGGTTAACAGATACGCAGTATTTT
cdr3_aa: CSVGGLTDTQYF

j_call: TRBJ1-1
clone_size: NA
v_call: TRBV7-9
d_call: TRBD1
cdr3_nt: TGTGCCAGCAGCGCCGACAGGGCGAACACTGAAGCTTTCTTT
cdr3_aa: CASSADRANTEAFF

j_call: TRBJ2-7
clone_size: few
v_call: TRBV25-1
d_call: NA
cdr3_nt: TGTGCCAGCAGTGAAAGGACAGCAGAGCAGTACTTC
cdr3_aa: CASSERTAEQYF

j_call: TRBJ1-5
clone_size: few
v_call: TRBV7-2
d_call: NA
cdr3_nt: TGTGCCAGCAGCTTAGGCGGTAATAGCAATCAGCCCCAGCATTTT
cdr3_aa: CASSLGGNSNQPQHF

j_call: TRBJ2-3
clone_size: few
v_call: TRBV28
d_call: NA
cdr3_nt: TGTGCCAGCACCACTGGCACAGATACGCAGTATTTT
cdr3_aa: CASTTGTDTQYF

j_call: TRBJ2-3
clone_size: few
v_call: TRBV7-7
d_call: NA
cdr3_nt: TGTGCCAGCAGCCTCGACCGGGAGCTGGCAGATACGCAGTATTTT
cdr3_aa: CASSLDRELADTQYF

j_call: TRBJ1-2
clone_size: once
v_call: TRBV5-1
d_call: NA
cdr3_nt: TGCGCCAGCAGCTTGGTCCCAGGGGAATATGGCTACACCTTC
cdr3_aa: CASSLVPGEYGYTF

j_call: TRBJ2-7
clone_size: NA
v_call: TRBV29-1
d_call: NA
cdr3_nt: TGCAGCGTTGCTCAGACTTTCTACGAGCAGTACTTC
cdr3_aa: CSVAQTFYEQYF

j_call: TRBJ1-1
clone_size: NA
v_call: TRBV20-1
d_call: NA
cdr3_nt: TGCAGTGCCCCTTCGAACACTGAAGCTTTCTTT
cdr3_aa: CSAPSNTEAFF

j_call: TRBJ2-4
clone_size: few
v_call: TRBV5-1
d_call: TRBD1
cdr3_nt: TGCGCCAGCAGCCCCTCGACAGGGGGATACGAAAACATTCAGTACTTC
cdr3_aa: CASSPSTGGYENIQYF